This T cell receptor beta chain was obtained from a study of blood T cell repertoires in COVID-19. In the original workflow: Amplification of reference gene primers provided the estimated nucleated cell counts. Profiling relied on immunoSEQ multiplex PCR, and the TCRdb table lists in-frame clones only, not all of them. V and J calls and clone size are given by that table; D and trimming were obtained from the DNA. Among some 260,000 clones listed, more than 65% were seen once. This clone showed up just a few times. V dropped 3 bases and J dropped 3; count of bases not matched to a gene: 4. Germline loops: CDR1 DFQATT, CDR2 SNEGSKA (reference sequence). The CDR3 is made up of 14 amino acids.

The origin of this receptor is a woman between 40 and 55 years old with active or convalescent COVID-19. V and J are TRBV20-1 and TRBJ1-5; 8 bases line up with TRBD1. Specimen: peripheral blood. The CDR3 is CSASVGQDNQPQHF. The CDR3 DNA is TGCAGTGCTAGTGTGGGACAGGACAATCAGCCCCAGCATTTT.